These T cell receptor beta chains were read from a single sample in a study of T-cell reconstitution after alpha-beta-depleted transplantation in children. MiXCR, run by TCRdb on the PCR reads, gives a single entry per CDR3 protein. The sample includes a few hundred thousand distinct CDR3 sequences, around 15% of them seen just once. Sequenced material: PBMCs, mostly from graft donor cells, taken 360 days after TCRalphabeta/CD19-depleted stem cell transplant. The receptor set was obtained from a boy under three years old who had a stem cell transplant for Wiskott-Aldrich syndrome, so the T cells may come from the graft donor. The CDR3 runs from the conserved cysteine through the conserved F or W. D genes are given only for firm matches. For some rows the clone size is stated as once, few or many, or as a class when expanded; others skip it.

v_call,clone_size,j_call,d_call,cdr3_aa,cdr3_nt
TRBV5-5,NA,TRBJ2-1,NA,CASSYMTGRGEQFF,TGTGCCAGCAGCTATATGACAGGGAGGGGTGAGCAGTTCTTC
TRBV4-1,NA,TRBJ2-5,TRBD1,CASSRRTGEETQYF,TGCGCCAGCAGCCGCCGAACAGGGGAAGAGACCCAGTACTTC
TRBV11-2,few,TRBJ2-5,TRBD1,CASSSHLRTGSETQYF,TGTGCCAGCAGCTCACACCTCAGGACAGGGTCCGAGACCCAGTACTTC
TRBV15,NA,TRBJ2-1,NA,CATSRDFELAAFF,TGTGCCACCAGCAGAGATTTCGAACTAGCTGCGTTCTTC
TRBV12-3/TRBV12-4,NA,TRBJ2-7,NA,CASSLGPRESWEQYF,TGTGCCAGCAGTTTAGGCCCTCGGGAGTCTTGGGAGCAGTACTTC
TRBV27,NA,TRBJ2-1,NA,CASNRLGLFDGSGEQFF,TGTGCCAGCAACCGACTGGGACTCTTCGACGGGAGCGGTGAGCAGTTCTTC
TRBV5-1,many,TRBJ2-1,NA,CASSLASEYNEQFF,TGCGCCAGCAGCTTGGCTAGCGAGTACAATGAGCAGTTCTTC
TRBV2,few,TRBJ2-2,NA,CASSERLLAENTGELFF,TGTGCCAGCAGTGAACGTCTTCTGGCGGAGAACACCGGGGAGCTGTTTTTT
TRBV21-1,few,TRBJ2-3,NA,CASSKRGQSTDTQYF,TGTGCCAGCAGCAAACGGGGGCAAAGCACAGATACGCAGTATTTT
TRBV2,NA,TRBJ2-1,TRBD2,CASRGTSNNEQFF,TGTGCCAGCAGGGGGACTAGCAACAATGAGCAGTTCTTC
TRBV6-6,NA,TRBJ2-3,TRBD2,CASSYGFGRGGPIPSTDTQYF,TGTGCCAGCAGTTACGGCTTTGGTCGGGGGGGCCCGATCCCTAGCACAGATACGCAGTATTTT
TRBV10-2,few,TRBJ1-1,NA,CASRTTPNTEAFF,TGCGCCAGCCGGACAACCCCGAACACTGAAGCTTTCTTT
TRBV15,few,TRBJ2-3,NA,CATSRDIGTDTQYF,TGTGCCACCAGCAGAGATATAGGGACGGATACGCAGTATTTT
TRBV6-5,NA,TRBJ2-1,NA,CASSYDGTPPPNEQFF,TGTGCCAGCAGTTACGATGGGACTCCACCCCCTAATGAGCAGTTCTTC
TRBV5-1,NA,TRBJ2-1,NA,CASSLARADRGALSEQFF,TGCGCCAGCAGCTTGGCTCGGGCGGACAGAGGGGCTCTAAGTGAGCAGTTCTTC
TRBV20-1,few,TRBJ2-4,TRBD1,CSASRTGKKNIQYF,TGCAGTGCTAGCAGGACAGGGAAGAAAAACATTCAGTACTTC
TRBV28,few,TRBJ2-7,NA,CASSSTRMASYEQYF,TGTGCCAGCAGTTCCACACGGATGGCGTCCTACGAGCAGTACTTC
TRBV20-1,NA,TRBJ2-1,NA,CSGSRTSLNEQFF,TGCAGTGGGAGCCGCACTAGCCTCAATGAGCAGTTCTTC
TRBV20-1,NA,TRBJ2-2,NA,CSARQLSAGELFF,TGCAGTGCTAGACAGCTGTCCGCCGGGGAGCTGTTTTTT
TRBV10-3,few,TRBJ2-3,NA,CAVAGPSGEDTQYF,TGTGCCGTTGCCGGGCCAAGCGGAGAAGATACGCAGTATTTT
TRBV5-1,few,TRBJ2-7,TRBD2,CASSYNPVWLAGTYEQYF,TGCGCCAGCAGCTATAACCCTGTTTGGCTAGCGGGAACCTACGAGCAGTACTTC
TRBV2,few,TRBJ1-3,NA,CASSGIGGNTIYF,TGTGCCAGCAGTGGAATCGGTGGAAACACCATATATTTT
TRBV4-1,NA,TRBJ2-1,TRBD2,CASSQDLGLAGEREEQFF,TGCGCCAGCAGCCAAGATCTGGGACTAGCGGGAGAGCGGGAAGAGCAGTTCTTC
TRBV18,NA,TRBJ2-4,TRBD1,CASSPRDRLAKNIQYF,TGTGCCAGCTCACCCCGGGACAGGCTAGCCAAAAACATTCAGTACTTC
TRBV20-1,NA,TRBJ1-6,TRBD1,CSATPLDRVDNSPLHF,TGCAGTGCTACCCCCTTGGACAGGGTAGACAATTCACCCCTCCACTTT
TRBV12-3/TRBV12-4,few,TRBJ2-7,TRBD1,CASSLAIWTGHSYEQYF,TGTGCCAGCAGTTTAGCGATCTGGACAGGGCACTCCTACGAGCAGTACTTC
TRBV2,few,TRBJ2-7,NA,CATTDTLYEQYF,TGTGCCACTACCGACACCCTCTACGAGCAGTACTTC
TRBV28,few,TRBJ2-4,TRBD2,CASTLPGLAGTQYF,TGTGCCAGCACCTTACCGGGACTAGCGGGGACTCAGTACTTC
TRBV15,NA,TRBJ2-1,NA,CATRRVQGNEQFF,TGTGCCACCAGACGAGTCCAGGGGAATGAGCAGTTCTTC
TRBV12-3/TRBV12-4,NA,TRBJ1-3,TRBD1,CASRRQGGNTIYF,TGTGCCAGCAGACGACAGGGAGGAAACACCATATATTTT
TRBV7-2,many,TRBJ2-5,NA,CASSLHSREGKKTQYF,TGTGCCAGCAGCTTACACTCTAGAGAGGGGAAAAAGACCCAGTACTTC
TRBV5-1,NA,TRBJ2-5,NA,CASSLDGGSGETQYF,TGCGCCAGCAGCTTGGATGGTGGTTCCGGGGAGACCCAGTACTTC
TRBV2,NA,TRBJ2-4,TRBD2,CASSDLRGGPRRAKNIQYF,TGTGCCAGCAGTGACTTGCGGGGAGGGCCTCGGCGCGCCAAAAACATTCAGTACTTC
TRBV29-1,many,TRBJ2-3,TRBD2,CSVGAGGPTDTQYF,TGCAGCGTCGGGGCGGGAGGGCCCACAGATACGCAGTATTTT
TRBV7-9,many,TRBJ2-7,NA,CASSLAVNTYEQYF,TGTGCCAGCAGCTTAGCTGTAAATACCTACGAGCAGTACTTC
TRBV24-1,few,TRBJ2-7,TRBD1,CATSDLDRDEQYF,TGTGCCACCAGTGACCTCGACAGGGACGAGCAGTACTTC
TRBV24-1,NA,TRBJ2-7,NA,CATSDWGFEQYF,TGTGCCACCAGTGATTGGGGGTTCGAGCAGTACTTC
TRBV11-1,NA,TRBJ2-7,NA,CASSLALGPTGRLYF,TGTGCCAGCAGCTTAGCGCTTGGCCCTACAGGGCGTCTGTACTTC
TRBV2,few,TRBJ2-1,NA,CASSEALRRGFF,TGTGCCAGCAGTGAAGCGCTTCGGCGGGGGTTCTTC
TRBV27,NA,TRBJ2-7,NA,CASRLSRLVTYEQYF,TGTGCCAGCAGATTATCCAGACTAGTTACCTACGAGCAGTACTTC
TRBV18,NA,TRBJ2-7,NA,CASSLPGTPTYEQYF,TGTGCCAGCTCACTGCCCGGGACTCCAACCTACGAGCAGTACTTC
TRBV6-2/TRBV6-3,NA,TRBJ2-7,NA,CASSSDREQYF,TGTGCCAGCAGTTCAGATCGGGAGCAGTACTTC
TRBV5-5,NA,TRBJ2-1,NA,CASSLGPGRHNEQFF,TGTGCCAGCAGCTTGGGGCCAGGGAGGCACAATGAGCAGTTCTTC
TRBV6-2/TRBV6-3,few,TRBJ2-7,NA,CASSKSGSSYEQYF,TGTGCCAGCAGCAAATCAGGGAGCTCCTACGAGCAGTACTTC
TRBV5-6,NA,TRBJ1-6,NA,CASSIKGRSWLPPLHF,TGTGCCAGCAGCATAAAAGGGAGATCGTGGCTCCCTCCCCTCCACTTT